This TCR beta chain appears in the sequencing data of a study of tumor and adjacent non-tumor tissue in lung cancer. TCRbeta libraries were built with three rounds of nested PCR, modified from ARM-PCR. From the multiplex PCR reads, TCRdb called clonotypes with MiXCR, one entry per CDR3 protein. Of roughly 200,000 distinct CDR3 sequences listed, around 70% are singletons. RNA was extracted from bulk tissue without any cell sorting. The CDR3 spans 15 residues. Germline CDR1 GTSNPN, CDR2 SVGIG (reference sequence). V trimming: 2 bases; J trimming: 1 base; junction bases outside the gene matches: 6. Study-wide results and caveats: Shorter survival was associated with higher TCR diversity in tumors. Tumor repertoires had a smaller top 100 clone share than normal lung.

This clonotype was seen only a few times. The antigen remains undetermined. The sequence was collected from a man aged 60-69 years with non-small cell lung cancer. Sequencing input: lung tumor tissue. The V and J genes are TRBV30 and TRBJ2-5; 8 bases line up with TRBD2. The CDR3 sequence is CAWSPGGTFQETQYF. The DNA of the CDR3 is TGTGCCTGGAGTCCGGGAGGGACTTTCCAAGAGACCCAGTACTTC.